This passage covers 4 T cell receptor beta chains from one sample sequenced in a study of long-term antiretroviral therapy in people with HIV. The authors ran the immunoSEQ assay, v3.0, at survey level. TCRdb's copy holds only in-frame clones and misses some; the assay was immunoSEQ multiplex PCR. The sample yields some 28,000 clones, 90% to 95% seen once. This material consisted of unsorted PBMCs, taken roughly 6.2 years after starting antiretroviral therapy. The receptors derive from a young man with HIV.

The chain combines TRBV6-4 with TRBJ2-1, with 7 bases that match TRBD2. Germline V lookup: CDR1 MRHNA, CDR2 SNTAGT. This CDR3 is 15 amino acids long. V lost 4 bases and J lost 6; bases outside the gene matches: 9. The CDR3 protein is CASSAAFGGGNEQFF. The CDR3 DNA reads as TGTGCCAGCAGTGCCGCATTCGGCGGGGGCAATGAGCAGTTCTTC.

The genes are TRBV9 and TRBJ2-1; the D is unclear. The V end was cut by 6 bases, the J end by 3 bases, with 13 bases between. This CDR3 is 14 amino acids long. CDR1 and CDR2 (germline): SGDLS, YYNGEE. The CDR3 DNA reads TGTGCCAGCAACCCGGGCCAAGTCTACAATGAGCAGTTCTTC. It is translated as CASNPGQVYNEQFF.

The chain is built from TRBV7-2 and TRBJ1-2, with 9 bases aligning to TRBD1. J lost 8 bases, V lost 5 bases, and 15 bases had no gene match. The V gene's germline CDR1 is SGHTA and CDR2 FQGNSA. The CDR3 length is 16 residues. For the CDR3, the DNA is TGTGCCAGCAGCCTCGGTGGTAGCGGGACAGGGAGGGGCTACACCTTC. Its translation: CASSLGGSGTGRGYTF.

The gene calls are TRBV10-3 and TRBJ1-3; D remains ambiguous. The CDR3 length is 14 residues. From germline, CDR1 is ENHRY and CDR2 SYGVKD. Trimming took off 7 bases at V and 1 base at J, with 11 bases between the two ends. The CDR3 DNA reads TGTGCCATCACTCCCTCCGGGTCTGGAAACACCATATATTTT. Protein: CAITPSGSGNTIYF.